The rows below give T cell receptor beta chains drawn from one sample of a study of cytomegalovirus exposure and HLA in healthy donors. Method: immunoSEQ multiplex PCR; TCRdb's copy keeps in-frame clones and lacks some. The top ten clones hold about 0.28% of a sample with some 270,000 clones, 75% to 90% of them seen once. The sample was PBMCs. These receptors were obtained from a girl aged 2 to 10 in good health and CMV-seronegative. The CDR3 runs from the conserved cysteine through the conserved F or W. The order of the fields is V gene, D gene, clone size, J gene, CDR3 protein, CDR3 DNA. D genes are given only for firm matches. Clone size is stated in some rows and not others, as once, few, many or a class when expanded.

>TRBV15|TRBD2|-|TRBJ2-1
CATSSIASGSGNEQFF
TGTGCCACCAGCAGCATCGCTAGCGGGAGTGGTAATGAGCAGTTCTTC
>TRBV21-1|-|-|TRBJ2-1
CASSKGGVQEFF
TGTGCCAGCAGCAAAGGGGGCGTCCAGGAGTTCTTC
>TRBV7-8|TRBD1|-|TRBJ2-3
CASSLGTAQTSTDTQYF
TGTGCCAGCAGCCTAGGGACAGCTCAAACTAGCACAGATACGCAGTATTTT
>TRBV28|-|-|TRBJ1-2
CASSLPQANYGYTF
TGTGCCAGCAGTTTACCCCAAGCGAACTATGGCTACACCTTC
>TRBV10-2|-|-|TRBJ1-5
CASSESAGTSNQPQHF
TGCGCCAGCAGTGAGTCGGCGGGGACGAGCAATCAGCCCCAGCATTTT
>TRBV19|-|-|TRBJ1-2
CASRETGWDGYTF
TGTGCCAGTAGGGAAACAGGGTGGGATGGCTACACCTTC
>TRBV7-3|TRBD1|-|TRBJ2-3
CASRDSPTDTQYF
TGTGCCAGCCGGGACAGCCCCACAGATACGCAGTATTTT
>TRBV27|-|-|TRBJ1-5
CASSLSPVHGLEDQPQHF
TGTGCCAGCAGTTTATCCCCCGTCCACGGGCTGGAGGACCAGCCCCAGCATTTT
>TRBV7-8|-|-|TRBJ1-1
CASSLGGGIDTEAFF
TGTGCCAGCAGCTTAGGGGGGGGAATTGACACTGAAGCTTTCTTT
>TRBV5-5|TRBD1|-|TRBJ2-7
CASSFYPRDRGAYEQYF
TGTGCCAGCAGCTTCTACCCCCGGGACAGGGGTGCCTACGAGCAGTACTTC
>TRBV2|TRBD1|-|TRBJ1-4
CASRGTGKGEKLFF
TGTGCCAGCAGGGGGACAGGGAAAGGTGAAAAACTGTTTTTT
>TRBV5-6|TRBD1|-|TRBJ1-5
CASSLWGTGYQPQHF
TGTGCCAGCAGCTTGTGGGGGACAGGGTATCAGCCCCAGCATTTT
>TRBV7-9|-|few|TRBJ1-4
CASSSGGRAYEKLFF
TGTGCCAGCAGCTCTGGGGGCAGGGCTTATGAAAAACTGTTTTTT
>TRBV2|-|-|TRBJ1-1
CASSVLAGTPEAFF
TGTGCCAGCAGTGTACTGGCAGGAACGCCTGAAGCTTTCTTT
>TRBV28|-|-|TRBJ1-1
CASGQQGVTEAFF
TGTGCCAGCGGGCAACAGGGAGTAACTGAAGCTTTCTTT
>TRBV30|-|-|TRBJ2-7
CAWRRLGGEPYEQYF
TGTGCCTGGAGACGCCTTGGAGGGGAGCCCTACGAGCAGTACTTC
>TRBV18|TRBD1|once|TRBJ2-7
CASSLSQPDRASSYEQYF
TGTGCCAGCTCATTATCTCAACCCGACAGGGCCTCTTCCTACGAGCAGTACTTC
>TRBV7-2|TRBD2|once|TRBJ2-5
CASSLVPAGETQYF
TGTGCCAGCAGCTTAGTCCCAGCGGGGGAGACCCAGTACTTC
>TRBV28|TRBD2|-|TRBJ2-1
CASSASGRYNNEQFF
TGTGCCAGCAGTGCTAGCGGGAGATACAACAATGAGCAGTTCTTC